This T cell receptor beta chain derives from a study of blood T cell repertoires in COVID-19. The wider study: Donors in the United States, Italy and Spain gave samples during acute or convalescent COVID-19.

The CDR3 loop spans 16 amino acids. Germline V lookup: CDR1 SGHAT, CDR2 FQNNGV. V lost 4 bases, J lost 2 bases, and 17 bases lay in between. Produced via immunoSEQ multiplex PCR; TCRdb's table is partial and in-frame only. The table shows 200,000 to 250,000 clones, with 80% to 90% occurring only once. The rearrangement links TRBV11-2 to TRBJ2-5; the D gene is possibly TRBD2 (8 bases). The clonotype originates from a man aged 50 to 60 with active or convalescent COVID-19. Sequences were obtained from peripheral blood. The CDR3: CASSSLGRGLQETQYF. CDR3 in DNA: TGTGCCAGCAGCTCCCTCGGGAGGGGGCTTCAAGAGACCCAGTACTTC.